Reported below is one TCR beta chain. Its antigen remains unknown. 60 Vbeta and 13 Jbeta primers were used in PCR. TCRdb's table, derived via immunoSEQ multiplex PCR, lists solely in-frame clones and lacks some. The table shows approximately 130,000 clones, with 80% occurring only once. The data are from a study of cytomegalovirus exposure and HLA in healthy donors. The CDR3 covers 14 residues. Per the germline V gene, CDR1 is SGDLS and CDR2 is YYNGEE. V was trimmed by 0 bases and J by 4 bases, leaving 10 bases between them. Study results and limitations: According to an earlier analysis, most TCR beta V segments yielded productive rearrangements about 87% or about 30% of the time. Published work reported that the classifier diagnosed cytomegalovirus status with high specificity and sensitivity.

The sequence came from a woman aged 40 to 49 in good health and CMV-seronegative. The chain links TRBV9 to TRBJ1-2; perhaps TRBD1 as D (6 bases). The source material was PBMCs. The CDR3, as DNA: TGTGCCAGCAGCGTAGCTGGGACACCCTATGGCTACACCTTC. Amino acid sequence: CASSVAGTPYGYTF.